This TCR beta chain was identified in a study of shared T cell receptors in the human thymus. This table comes from immunoSEQ multiplex PCR, and its TCRdb copy is limited to in-frame clones, with some not included. The sample consists of roughly 700,000 clones, around 89% of them appearing once. This sample also appeared in a second study, on human thymus T cells.

Material for sequencing was thymocytes. This TCR derives from a boy less than two years old with a congenital heart defect.

This CDR3 is CASSLITGTGRETQYF. DNA for the CDR3: TGTGCCAGCAGTTTAATAACCGGGACAGGGAGAGAGACCCAGTACTTC. The chain carries TRBV27 and TRBJ2-5; TRBD1 aligns across 9 bases. The ends lost 2 bases at V and 4 bases at J; junction bases unmatched: 8. This CDR3 is 16 amino acids long. Germline V gives CDR1 MNHEY, CDR2 SMNVEV (reference sequence).